Given below is one T cell receptor beta chain in context. Antigen unknown. The data are from a study of cytomegalovirus exposure and HLA in healthy donors. Overall study findings and caveats: As confirmed in vitro, three CMV-associated chains were specific for CMV antigens. Most TCR sequences showed up rarely, but some public TCRs showed up in many donors. Among TCR beta chains, those listed as cytomegalovirus-associated numbered over 150.

Assay: immunoSEQ multiplex PCR; the TCRdb copy retains only in-frame clones and omits some. The table has roughly 270,000 clones, over 75% seen once. The V gene's germline CDR1 is SGHDT and CDR2 YYEEEE. V lost 2 bases to trimming and J lost 5 bases, with 13 bases between them. CDR3 size: 15 residues. V and J are TRBV5-6 and TRBJ1-4; D remains unclear. This receptor was taken from a woman in her late teens or twenties in good health and CMV-seronegative. The sequencing input was PBMCs. DNA for the CDR3: TGTGCCAGCAGCTTTGGTTGGCAGGAAAATGAAAAACTGTTTTTT. Amino acids: CASSFGWQENEKLFF.